This TCR beta chain was retrieved from a study of molecular identifiers for immune sequencing clone quantification. The wider study: Five aliquots were made in replicates from the RNA of about 20,000 or 100,000 naive CD8 cells, and four were sequenced.

Points on this clonotype: This may come from a read error, since a much larger clone is one base off.

TCRdb processed the PCR reads anew with MiXCR; each CDR3 protein has one entry. The repertoire includes about 100,000 distinct CDR3 sequences, under 40% of them detected once, and about 9.7% sits in the top ten. The germline V gene has CDR1 MDHEN and CDR2 SYDVKM. Trimming removed 2 bases at V and 9 bases at J, with 11 bases between. The CDR3 is made up of 12 amino acids. The TCR originated in a human donor in good health. Some libraries in this study had Jurkat cell RNA spiked in. Sequencing was done on a sample of naive CD8+ T cells from blood, with Jurkat cell RNA spiked in. Stated subset: FACS-sorted CD8+CD4-CCR7+CD45RA+ naive T cells. This chain joins TRBV28 and TRBJ2-7; D remains unclear. CDR3 bases: TGTGCCAGCAGTTTACCCCCCGACGGGCAGTACTTC. This gives the protein CASSLPPDGQYF.